The entry that follows covers one T cell receptor (beta chain) sequence. What it binds is not known. The assay was immunoSEQ multiplex PCR, and TCRdb's table has in-frame clones only and misses some. Here the sample spans some 150,000 clones, around 88% being singletons. This sample was taken from a study of T cell responses to AZD1222 COVID-19 vaccine. Findings and caveats of the study: Without day 14 samples, only post-peak T cell repertoires were studied. Clonal diversity was possibly underestimated, and the donors were mostly white British, with more females. Epitopes outside B.1.351 and B.1.1.7 mutated regions reportedly drew nearly half of spike TCRs.

The CDR3 has 15 residues. Germline-derived CDR1 and CDR2 are SNHLY and FYNNEI. Trimming shortened V by 8 bases and J by 10 bases, and 26 bases separated the two germline ends. This clonotype was sampled from an adult in good health. This chain connects TRBV2 to TRBJ2-5; tentative D call: TRBD1 (6 bases). Sequences were derived from peripheral blood, sampled on day 0 of AZD1222 vaccination. CDR3 nucleotides: TGTGCCAGCCAGACGATCAGGGGCCCTGGCCGAAACCAGTACTTC. It specifies CASQTIRGPGRNQYF.